Following are 18 T cell receptor beta chains from one sample sequenced in a study of cytomegalovirus exposure and HLA in healthy donors. 60 Vbeta and 13 Jbeta primers were used in PCR. Only in-frame clones appear in the TCRdb table, and some are missing; sequencing was by immunoSEQ multiplex PCR. The table records around 200,000 clones, about 80% of them present only once. The sequenced material came from PBMCs. The source of these receptors is a middle-aged woman in good health and CMV-seronegative.

In regard to this clone: The same CDR3 also results from other DNA sequences found in this sample. The chain employs TRBV6-1 and TRBJ1-5, with 9 bases fitting TRBD1. Germline-derived CDR1 and CDR2 are MNHNS and SASEGT. This CDR3 has 14 residues. V was clipped by 4 bases and J by 2 bases; unmatched bases: 0. The CDR3 sequence is CASSGTGGNQPQHF. CDR3 sequence (DNA): TGTGCCAGCAGTGGGACAGGGGGCAATCAGCCCCAGCATTTT.

This chain uses TRBV7-2 with TRBJ2-1; TRBD1 is a possible D gene (6 bases). Germline CDR1 SGHTA, CDR2 FQGNSA. Trimming cost V 1 base and J 4 bases, with 11 bases left between them. The CDR3 extends over 15 amino acids. CDR3 nucleotide sequence: TGTGCCAGCAGCTTAGGGGTAGGACAGTACAATGAGCAGTTCTTC. It specifies CASSLGVGQYNEQFF.

The V gene is TRBV28, the J gene TRBJ2-5; 7 nucleotides match TRBD1. The CDR3 extends over 16 amino acids. Germline lookup yields CDR1 MDHEN and CDR2 SYDVKM. Unmatched junction bases numbered 7, after V lost 3 bases and J lost 0 bases. The CDR3 DNA follows: TGTGCCAGCAGTTTTCCGGGACAGCAGTACCAAGAGACCCAGTACTTC. This encodes CASSFPGQQYQETQYF.

The V call is TRBV5-1, the J call TRBJ2-7; D remains ambiguous. From germline, CDR1 is SGHRS and CDR2 YFSETQ. Between the trimmed V and J ends, which lost 0 bases and 2 bases, there was a span of 12 bases. The CDR3 length is 15 residues. CDR3 nucleotide sequence: TGCGCCAGCAGCTTGGTTGGCGCCAGGACCTACGAGCAGTACTTC. It codes for CASSLVGARTYEQYF.

This clone was seen a handful of times. This chain uses TRBV7-2 with TRBJ2-3; D gene ambiguous. CDR3 length equals 15 residues. Germline CDR1 and CDR2: SGHTA and FQGNSA. Trimming took 5 bases from V and 0 from J, leaving 12 bases between them. CDR3 amino acids: CASSPLGRSTDTQYF. The CDR3 DNA reads TGTGCCAGCAGCCCCCTCGGCAGGAGCACAGATACGCAGTATTTT.

The chain has TRBV15 and TRBJ2-1; the match to TRBD2 covers 7 bases. The length of the CDR3 is 15 residues. The trim removed 3 bases at V and 1 base at J, leaving 3 bases unmatched. Germline V gene sequence: CDR1 LNHNV, CDR2 YYDKDF (reference sequence). CDR3 sequence reads: CATSSPGGSYNEQFF. The CDR3 coding sequence is TGTGCCACCAGCAGTCCGGGGGGATCCTACAATGAGCAGTTCTTC. Supplemented by reference TRBV15 and TRBJ2-1, the full variable domain reads DAMVIQNPRYQVTQFGKPVTLSCSQTLNHNVMYWYQQKSSQAPKLLFHYYDKDFNNEADTPDNFQSRRPNTSFCFLDIRSPGLGDTAMYLCATSSPGGSYNEQFFGPGTRLTVL.

The J gene is TRBJ1-1, the V gene TRBV30; D is undetermined. The CDR3 has 11 amino acids. V was clipped by 2 bases and J by 7 bases, with 8 bases between them. Looked up from germline, CDR1 is GTSNPN and CDR2 is SVGIG (reference sequence). CDR3 region: CAWSNRGEAFF. The DNA of the CDR3 is TGTGCCTGGAGTAATCGGGGTGAAGCTTTCTTT.

This chain uses TRBV14 with TRBJ2-4, with 7 bases that match TRBD1. V shed 4 bases, J shed 5 bases, and the junction held 8 bases outside the gene matches. CDR3 length: 15 amino acids. Germline CDR1 and CDR2: SGHDN and FVKESK. CDR3 sequence reads: CASSPRQGRENIQYF. CDR3 in DNA: TGTGCCAGCAGCCCCCGACAGGGAAGGGAAAACATTCAGTACTTC.

The V gene is TRBV28, the J gene TRBJ2-4; 9 nucleotides agree with TRBD1. In germline, CDR1 is MDHEN, CDR2 SYDVKM. The V segment lost 5 bases and the J segment 3 bases; nucleotides outside the gene matches: 11. This CDR3 has 17 residues. DNA of the CDR3: TGTGCCAGCAGTCCCAACCTAGGGACAGGGTACAAAAACATTCAGTACTTC. Translation gives CASSPNLGTGYKNIQYF.

The V call is TRBV5-6, the J call TRBJ1-1; D is perhaps TRBD1 (6 bases). V gave up 7 bases and J gave up 3 bases, with 16 bases separating them. CDR1 and CDR2 from the germline V gene are SGHDT and YYEEEE. The CDR3 is 14 amino acids. The CDR3 DNA sequence: TGTGCCAGCTCCTCCCAGGGGCTTGACACTGAAGCTTTCTTT. The encoded protein is CASSSQGLDTEAFF.

The table lists this clone with a few counts. This chain uses TRBV4-1 with TRBJ2-1; TRBD2 might be the D (6 bases). V was cut by 2 bases and J by 7 bases, with 9 bases left in between. Per germline, CDR1 MGHRA and CDR2 YSYEKL. There are 13 residues in the CDR3. CDR3 bases: TGCGCCAGCAGCCAACTTCGGGGGAATGAGCAGTTCTTC. Its translation is CASSQLRGNEQFF.

The chain employs TRBV7-9 and TRBJ1-2, with D tentatively TRBD1 (5 bases). The CDR3 totals 14 residues. Between the trimmed V and J ends, which lost 5 bases and 3 bases, there was a span of 13 bases. Looked up from germline, CDR1 is SEHNR and CDR2 is FQNEAQ (reference sequence). The CDR3 nucleotides are TGTGCCAGCAGCCGGGCGGGGGGGGACTATGGCTACACCTTC. It is translated as CASSRAGGDYGYTF.

The chain couples TRBV7-9 to TRBJ1-6; D perhaps matches TRBD1 (5 bases). CDR1 is SEHNR and CDR2 is FQNEAQ in the germline V gene (reference sequence). The CDR3 covers 16 residues. Trimming cost V 5 bases and J 3 bases, with 14 bases left between them. In DNA, the CDR3 is TGTGCCAGCAGCCTGGTTCGGGGGAGCTATAATTCACCCCTCCACTTT. Its protein product is CASSLVRGSYNSPLHF.

This clone occurred a few times. The chain is built from TRBV19 and TRBJ1-3; possibly TRBD1 for D (6 bases). Germline lookup yields CDR1 LNHDA and CDR2 SQIVND (reference sequence). V was clipped by 7 bases and J by 2 bases, with 12 bases between them. This CDR3 comprises 14 residues. CDR3 DNA sequence: TGTGCCAGTAATTCACAGGGTGCTGGAAACACCATATATTTT. Residues: CASNSQGAGNTIYF.

The chain carries TRBV18 and TRBJ2-3; 12 bases fit TRBD1. This CDR3 spans 19 amino acids. Germline trimming cut 1 base from V and 2 bases from J; bases unmatched to any gene: 10. Germline V CDR1 and CDR2: KGHSH, LQKENI. The CDR3 loop reads CASSPLPGQGARVTDTQYF. The DNA of the CDR3 is TGTGCCAGCTCACCACTGCCGGGACAGGGGGCGCGAGTCACAGATACGCAGTATTTT.

The V and J genes are TRBV7-2 and TRBJ2-3, with a weak D call TRBD1 (6 bases). Germline CDR1 and CDR2: SGHTA and FQGNSA. The CDR3 has 15 residues. V gave up 8 bases and J gave up 8 bases, with 23 bases separating them. This chain's CDR3 is CASAQRGSLGGTQYF. CDR3 nucleotides: TGTGCCAGCGCCCAGAGGGGTTCACTAGGGGGTACGCAGTATTTT.

The V gene is TRBV7-2, the J gene TRBJ1-2, with TRBD1 matching over 7 bases. This CDR3 has 13 residues. The V gene end was trimmed by 4 bases and the J gene end by 5 bases; junction bases not matched to a gene: 4. Germline V CDR1 and CDR2: SGHTA, FQGNSA. As DNA, the CDR3 is TGTGCCAGCAGCTCCGGACAGGATTATGGCTACACCTTC. It specifies CASSSGQDYGYTF.

This clone has only one observation. The CDR3 coding sequence is TGCGCCAGCAGCTTGGAGGCGGGGTGGTATGAGCAGTTCTTC. It encodes CASSLEAGWYEQFF. The chain combines TRBV5-1 with TRBJ2-1, with a tentative D call TRBD2 (6 bases). CDR3 length: 14 amino acids. Germline CDR1 is SGHRS and CDR2 is YFSETQ. The V end was cut by 0 bases, the J end by 8 bases, with 12 bases between.